A selection of T cell receptor beta chains follows, all from one sample in a study of blood T cell repertoires in COVID-19. This table comes from immunoSEQ multiplex PCR, and its TCRdb copy is limited to in-frame clones, with some not included. The sample holds over 200,000 clones, roughly 87% seen once. What was sequenced was peripheral blood. The source is a woman between 18 and 29 years old who had recovered from COVID-19. Both conserved end residues are part of each CDR3. A D gene is named only where the DNA matches it firmly. The size of a clone is reported for some rows only, either as once, few or many, or as a class for expanded clones.

.,TRBJ1-3,.,TRBV19,CASSTRTGNTIYF,TGTGCCAGTAGTACCCGGACAGGAAACACCATATATTTT
.,TRBJ1-5,.,TRBV20-1,CSASSLGWGENQPQHF,TGCAGTGCTAGTTCTTTGGGTTGGGGGGAGAATCAGCCCCAGCATTTT
once,TRBJ1-2,.,TRBV29-1,CSVEDRSMGGYGYTF,TGCAGCGTTGAAGACCGTAGTATGGGGGGGTATGGCTACACCTTC
.,TRBJ2-6,TRBD1,TRBV10-1,CASSESTGAGANVLTF,TGCGCCAGCAGTGAGTCCACAGGGGCCGGGGCCAACGTCCTGACTTTC
.,TRBJ2-7,TRBD2,TRBV6-5,CASSPSSGSGDEQYF,TGTGCCAGCAGTCCATCTAGCGGGAGCGGCGACGAGCAGTACTTC
.,TRBJ1-5,.,TRBV13,CASSSRHISNQPQHF,TGTGCCAGCAGCTCACGACATATTAGCAATCAGCCCCAGCATTTT
.,TRBJ2-3,TRBD2,TRBV2,CASREGLALTDTQYF,TGTGCCAGCAGGGAGGGACTAGCCCTCACAGATACGCAGTATTTT
.,TRBJ2-5,.,TRBV13,CASSSRETQYF,TGTGCCAGCAGCTCTCGGGAGACCCAGTACTTC
.,TRBJ1-5,.,TRBV4-3,CASSQDEKQPQHF,TGCGCCAGCAGCCAAGATGAGAAACAGCCCCAGCATTTT
.,TRBJ1-5,.,TRBV21-1,CASSKFYSPICQPQHF,TGTGCCAGCAGCAAATTCTACAGTCCAATCTGCCAGCCCCAGCATTTT
.,TRBJ1-2,TRBD1,TRBV13,CASSSRTGASANYGYTF,TGTGCCAGCAGCTCCCGGACAGGCGCTTCAGCTAACTATGGCTACACCTTC
.,TRBJ1-1,.,TRBV10-3,CATRTTQAFF,TGTGCCACACGGACAACCCAAGCTTTCTTT
few,TRBJ2-7,TRBD2,TRBV9,CASSGGTSAVEQYF,TGTGCCAGCAGCGGAGGGACTAGCGCGGTCGAGCAGTACTTC
.,TRBJ2-1,.,TRBV7-9,CASSTSRENNEQFF,TGTGCCAGCAGCACTAGTAGGGAAAACAATGAGCAGTTCTTC
.,TRBJ1-2,TRBD1,TRBV6-5,CASSLYRGPNYGYTF,TGTGCCAGCAGTCTCTACAGGGGCCCGAACTATGGCTACACCTTC
.,TRBJ2-1,.,TRBV18,CASSPGRGSYNEQFF,TGTGCCAGCTCACCAGGAAGGGGCTCCTACAATGAGCAGTTCTTC
.,TRBJ2-1,TRBD2,TRBV2,CASHRLAGEVDYNEQFF,TGTGCCAGCCATAGACTAGCGGGAGAGGTAGACTACAATGAGCAGTTCTTC
.,TRBJ1-2,.,TRBV4-3,CASSREGGFYGYTF,TGCGCCAGCAGCCGGGAGGGGGGCTTCTATGGCTACACCTTC
.,TRBJ1-1,.,TRBV9,CASSVSDSPRGTEAFF,TGTGCCAGCAGCGTATCGGACAGCCCAAGGGGCACTGAAGCTTTCTTT
.,TRBJ2-3,TRBD2,TRBV25-1,CASSDSGRVDTQYF,TGTGCCAGCAGTGACTCCGGGAGGGTTGATACGCAGTATTTT
.,TRBJ2-3,.,TRBV30,CAWSYTDTQYF,TGTGCCTGGAGTTACACAGATACGCAGTATTTT
.,TRBJ2-7,.,TRBV5-8,CARRTGGEQYF,TGTGCCAGACGCACAGGAGGGGAGCAGTACTTC
few,TRBJ2-5,.,TRBV5-1,CASSLAFRGETQYF,TGCGCCAGCAGCTTGGCCTTTCGGGGAGAGACCCAGTACTTC
.,TRBJ2-5,TRBD1,TRBV4-3,CASSTTWDSQETQYF,TGCGCCAGCAGCACGACCTGGGACAGCCAAGAGACCCAGTACTTC
.,TRBJ2-2,TRBD2,TRBV28,CASSLSPGSGGMAGELFF,TGTGCCAGCAGTTTATCGCCCGGGTCGGGAGGAATGGCCGGGGAGCTGTTTTTT
once,TRBJ2-2,TRBD2,TRBV25-1,CASSVLAVTGELFF,TGTGCCAGCAGTGTACTAGCGGTCACCGGGGAGCTGTTTTTT
.,TRBJ1-4,.,TRBV18,CASSPRHTLSEKLFF,TGTGCCAGCTCACCACGACACACCCTGAGCGAAAAACTGTTTTTT
few,TRBJ2-2,TRBD1,TRBV4-2,CASRPGTGNTGELFF,TGTGCCAGCAGACCCGGGACAGGGAACACCGGGGAGCTGTTTTTT
.,TRBJ1-2,TRBD1,TRBV19,CASTTGMDRGPGYTF,TGTGCCAGTACCACTGGGATGGACAGGGGCCCTGGCTACACCTTC
.,TRBJ2-7,.,TRBV5-4,CASSSGLFSSYEQYF,TGTGCCAGCAGCTCCGGACTGTTTTCCTCCTACGAGCAGTACTTC
.,TRBJ2-1,TRBD2,TRBV5-6,CASSPFGGELYTEQFF,TGTGCCAGCAGCCCCTTCGGGGGGGAACTTTATACGGAGCAGTTCTTC
.,TRBJ1-1,.,TRBV3-1/TRBV3-2,CASSQVRAGLAEAFF,TGTGCCAGCAGCCAAGTTAGGGCGGGTTTGGCTGAAGCTTTCTTT
.,TRBJ1-2,TRBD1,TRBV18,CASSPLRDRGNYGYTF,TGTGCCAGCTCACCTCTCCGGGACAGGGGTAACTATGGCTACACCTTC
.,TRBJ2-3,TRBD2,TRBV5-1,CASRRGTSGPFTDTQYF,TGCGCCAGCAGACGCGGGACTAGCGGGCCTTTCACAGATACGCAGTATTTT
.,TRBJ2-3,.,TRBV7-9,CASSLLTAASTDTQYF,TGTGCCAGCAGCTTATTGACAGCCGCTAGCACAGATACGCAGTATTTT
.,TRBJ2-2,.,TRBV4-1,CASSHDTGELFF,TGCGCCAGCAGCCACGACACCGGGGAGCTGTTTTTT
.,TRBJ1-1,.,TRBV7-9,CASSPTSTGQNTEAFF,TGTGCCAGCAGCCCAACCTCTACAGGGCAAAACACTGAAGCTTTCTTT
.,TRBJ2-7,TRBD2,TRBV4-1,CASSQDTLAVSYEQYF,TGCGCCAGCAGCCAAGATACACTAGCGGTCTCCTACGAGCAGTACTTC
.,TRBJ1-4,.,TRBV7-9,CASSHPIDPNEKLFF,TGTGCCAGCAGCCACCCGATAGATCCTAATGAAAAACTGTTTTTT
.,TRBJ2-3,.,TRBV18,CASSQDSNTDTQYF,TGTGCCAGCTCCCAGGACAGTAACACAGATACGCAGTATTTT
.,TRBJ2-2,.,TRBV7-3,CASSRTSTRSGELFF,TGTGCCAGCAGTCGGACATCCACTCGGTCCGGGGAGCTGTTTTTT
.,TRBJ2-7,.,TRBV24-1,CATEGFPDEQYF,TGTGCCACGGAGGGGTTCCCCGACGAGCAGTACTTC
few,TRBJ2-7,TRBD2,TRBV5-6,CASRRLAGNYEQYF,TGTGCCAGCCGTCGACTAGCGGGAAACTACGAGCAGTACTTC
.,TRBJ1-5,TRBD1,TRBV27,CASSPIGQGNQPQHF,TGTGCCAGCAGCCCAATCGGACAGGGAAATCAGCCCCAGCATTTT
.,TRBJ2-1,TRBD2,TRBV12-5,CASVSGSSNEQFF,TGTGCTAGTGTTAGCGGGAGTAGCAATGAGCAGTTCTTC
.,TRBJ1-1,.,TRBV13,CASSLGGRGSTEAFF,TGTGCCAGCAGCTTGGGGGGGCGCGGGAGCACTGAAGCTTTCTTT
once,TRBJ1-2,.,TRBV15,CATSRDRRSADLYGYTF,TGTGCCACCAGCAGAGATAGGAGGTCGGCGGACCTCTATGGCTACACCTTC
.,TRBJ2-7,TRBD2,TRBV13,CASSWTLAGAYEQYF,TGTGCCAGCAGTTGGACCCTAGCGGGGGCCTACGAGCAGTACTTC
.,TRBJ2-5,.,TRBV6-6,CASSSAQETQYF,TGTGCCAGCAGTTCTGCGCAAGAGACCCAGTACTTC
.,TRBJ1-5,.,TRBV2,CASRSPDSKGNQPQHF,TGTGCCAGCAGATCCCCGGACAGCAAGGGCAATCAGCCCCAGCATTTT
.,TRBJ2-7,.,TRBV30,CAWSADYEQYF,TGTGCCTGGAGCGCAGACTACGAGCAGTACTTC
.,TRBJ2-3,TRBD2,TRBV7-3,CASSLIAGGIDTQYF,TGTGCCAGCAGCTTAATAGCGGGAGGTATAGATACGCAGTATTTT
once,TRBJ1-1,.,TRBV5-6,CASRRGTEAFF,TGTGCCAGCAGACGAGGCACTGAAGCTTTCTTT